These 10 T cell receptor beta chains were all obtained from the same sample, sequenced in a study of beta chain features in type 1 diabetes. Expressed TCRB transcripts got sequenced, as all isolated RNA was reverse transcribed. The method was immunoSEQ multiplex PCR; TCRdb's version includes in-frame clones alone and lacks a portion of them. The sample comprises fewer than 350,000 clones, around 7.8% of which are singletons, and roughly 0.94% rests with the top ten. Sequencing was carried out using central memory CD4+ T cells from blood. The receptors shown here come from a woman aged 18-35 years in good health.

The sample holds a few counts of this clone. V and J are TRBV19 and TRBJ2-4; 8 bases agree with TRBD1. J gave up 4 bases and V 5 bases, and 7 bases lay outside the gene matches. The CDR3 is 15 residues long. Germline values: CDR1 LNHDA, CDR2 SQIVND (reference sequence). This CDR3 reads CASSPSTGVKNIQYF. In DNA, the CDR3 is TGTGCCAGTAGTCCGTCGACAGGGGTAAAAAACATTCAGTACTTC.

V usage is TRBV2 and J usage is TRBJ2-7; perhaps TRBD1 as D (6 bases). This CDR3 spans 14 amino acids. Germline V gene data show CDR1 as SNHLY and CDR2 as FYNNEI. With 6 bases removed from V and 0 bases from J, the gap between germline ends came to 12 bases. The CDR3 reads CASSVQGTSYEQYF. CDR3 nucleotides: TGTGCCAGCAGCGTCCAGGGGACCTCCTACGAGCAGTACTTC.

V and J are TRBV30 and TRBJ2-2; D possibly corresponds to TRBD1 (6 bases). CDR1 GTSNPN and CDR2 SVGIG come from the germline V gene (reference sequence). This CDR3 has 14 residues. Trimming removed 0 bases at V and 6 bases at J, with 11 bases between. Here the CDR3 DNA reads TGTGCCTGGAGTGTACCAGGGGTCCCCGGGGAGCTGTTTTTT. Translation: CAWSVPGVPGELFF.

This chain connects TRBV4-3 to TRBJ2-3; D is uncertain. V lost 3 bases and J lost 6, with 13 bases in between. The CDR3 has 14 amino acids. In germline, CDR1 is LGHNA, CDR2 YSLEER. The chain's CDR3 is CASSQGQPGDTQYF. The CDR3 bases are TGCGCCAGCAGCCAGGGTCAACCGGGCGATACGCAGTATTTT.

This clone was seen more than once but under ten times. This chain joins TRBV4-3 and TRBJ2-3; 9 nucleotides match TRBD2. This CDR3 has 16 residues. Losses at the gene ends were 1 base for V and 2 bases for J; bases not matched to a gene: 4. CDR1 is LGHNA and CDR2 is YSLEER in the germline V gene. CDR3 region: CASSQGVAGDTDTQYF. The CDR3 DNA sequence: TGCGCCAGCAGCCAAGGGGTAGCGGGGGACACAGATACGCAGTATTTT.

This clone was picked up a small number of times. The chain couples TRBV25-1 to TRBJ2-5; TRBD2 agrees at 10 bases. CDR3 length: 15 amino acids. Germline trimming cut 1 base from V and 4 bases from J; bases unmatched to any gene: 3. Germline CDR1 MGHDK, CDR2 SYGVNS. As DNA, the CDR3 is TGTGCCAGCAGTGAATTGGTAGCGGGAGGAGAGACCCAGTACTTC. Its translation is CASSELVAGGETQYF.

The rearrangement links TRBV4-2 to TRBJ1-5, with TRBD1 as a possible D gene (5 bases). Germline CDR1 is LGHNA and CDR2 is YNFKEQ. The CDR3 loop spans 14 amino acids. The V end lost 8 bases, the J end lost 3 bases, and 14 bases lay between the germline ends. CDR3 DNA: TGTGCCAGCGCCGACGGGACTAACAATCAGCCCCAGCATTTT. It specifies CASADGTNNQPQHF.

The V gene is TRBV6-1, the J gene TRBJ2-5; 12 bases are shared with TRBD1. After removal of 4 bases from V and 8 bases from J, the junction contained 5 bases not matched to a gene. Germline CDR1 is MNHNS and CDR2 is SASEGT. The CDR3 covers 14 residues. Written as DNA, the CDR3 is TGTGCCAGCAGTGGCCGGGACAGGGGGCCCACCCAGTACTTC. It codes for CASSGRDRGPTQYF.

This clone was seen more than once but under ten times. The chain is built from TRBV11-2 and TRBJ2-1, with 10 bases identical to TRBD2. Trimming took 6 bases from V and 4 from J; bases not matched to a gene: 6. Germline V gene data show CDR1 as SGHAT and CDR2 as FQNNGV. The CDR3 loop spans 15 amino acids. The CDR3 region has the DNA TGTGCCAGCAGGCCCAGCGGGGGGGCTTACAATGAGCAGTTCTTC. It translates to CASRPSGGAYNEQFF.

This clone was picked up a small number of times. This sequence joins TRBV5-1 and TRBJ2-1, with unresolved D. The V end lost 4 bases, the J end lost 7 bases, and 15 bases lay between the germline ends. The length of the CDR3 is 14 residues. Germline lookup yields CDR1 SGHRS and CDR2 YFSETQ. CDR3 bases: TGCGCCAGCAGCAGCCTGGCCCCCACAAATGAGCAGTTCTTC. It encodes CASSSLAPTNEQFF.